This T cell receptor beta chain is drawn from a study of radiation and T cells in renal cell carcinoma. Deletions cut 6 bases from V and 2 bases from J, with 8 bases between. CDR3 length equals 13 residues. Germline values: CDR1 SEHNR, CDR2 FQNEAQ (reference sequence). The data were produced by immunoSEQ multiplex PCR, yet TCRdb's version contains in-frame clones alone and is incomplete. There are fewer than 200,000 clones in the sample; around 89% occur only once, and around 11% lies in the top ten. Time point meaning: blood 4 weeks post-SBRT, at nephrectomy. Treatment meaning: 15 Gy SBRT to primary tumor, nephrectomy 4 weeks later.

The chain has TRBV7-9 and TRBJ1-3; no clear D gene. The sequence was obtained from a woman between 45 and 60 years old with renal cell carcinoma. The source material was blood, sampled from a patient whose treatment included radiotherapy and nephrectomy. The CDR3 region has the DNA TGTGCCAGCAGTGGGGAGGCTGGAAACACCATATATTTT. Translating it yields CASSGEAGNTIYF.